This T cell receptor beta chain is drawn from a study of blood T cell repertoires in COVID-19. About the research overall: T cells, B-cell-depleted T cells, or PBMCs provided the cDNA or gDNA that served as material.

This table comes from immunoSEQ multiplex PCR, and its TCRdb copy is limited to in-frame clones, with some not included. The profile covers about 280,000 clones, with less than 90% appearing a single time and about an eighth taken by the ten largest. Trimming at V came to 0 bases and at J to 12 bases, leaving 8 bases not matched to a gene. The CDR3 runs to 15 residues. Germline CDR1 reads SGHRS; CDR2 reads YFSETQ. V is TRBV5-1 and J is TRBJ2-3; 12 bases align to TRBD2. Sequencing was done on a sample of peripheral blood. This TCR came from a human donor in a cohort sampled during active COVID-19. CDR3 in DNA: TGCGCCAGCAGCTTGGAACTAGCGGGAGGAGAATCACAGTATTTT. This sequence encodes CASSLELAGGESQYF.